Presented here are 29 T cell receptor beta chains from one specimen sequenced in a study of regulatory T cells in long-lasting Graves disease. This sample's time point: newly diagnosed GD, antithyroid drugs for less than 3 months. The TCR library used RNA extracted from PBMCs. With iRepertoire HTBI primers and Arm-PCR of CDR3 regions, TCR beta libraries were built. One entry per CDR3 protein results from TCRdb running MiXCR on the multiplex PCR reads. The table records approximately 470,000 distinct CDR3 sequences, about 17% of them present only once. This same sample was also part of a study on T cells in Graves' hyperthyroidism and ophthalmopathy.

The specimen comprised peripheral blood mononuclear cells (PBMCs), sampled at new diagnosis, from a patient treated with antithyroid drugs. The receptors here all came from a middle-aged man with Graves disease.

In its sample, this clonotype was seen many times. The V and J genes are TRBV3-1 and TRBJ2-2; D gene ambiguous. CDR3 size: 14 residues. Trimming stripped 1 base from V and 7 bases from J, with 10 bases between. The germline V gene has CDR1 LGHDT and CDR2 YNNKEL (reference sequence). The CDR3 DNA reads TGTGCCAGCAGCCAAGGCCAGAGGTTCGGGGAGCTGTTTTTT. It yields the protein CASSQGQRFGELFF. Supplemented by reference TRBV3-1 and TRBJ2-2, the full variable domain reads DTAVSQTPKYLVTQMGNDKSIKCEQNLGHDTMYWYKQDSKKFLKIMFSYNNKELIINETVPNRFSPKSPDKAHLNLHINSLELGDSAVYFCASSQGQRFGELFFGEGSRLTVL.

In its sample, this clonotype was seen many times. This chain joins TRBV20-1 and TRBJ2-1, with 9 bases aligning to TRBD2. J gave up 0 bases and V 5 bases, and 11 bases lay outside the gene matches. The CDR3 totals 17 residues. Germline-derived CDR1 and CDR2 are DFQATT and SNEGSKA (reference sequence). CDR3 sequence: CSAWTSAPHSSYNEQFF. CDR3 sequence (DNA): TGCAGTGCTTGGACTAGCGCCCCTCATAGCTCCTACAATGAGCAGTTCTTC.

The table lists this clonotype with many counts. In nucleotides, the CDR3 is TGCAGTGCTAGCATTAATTCGGGACTCTGGAACACTGAAGCTTTCTTT. As protein: CSASINSGLWNTEAFF. The chain has TRBV20-1 and TRBJ1-1; D possibly corresponds to TRBD1 (5 bases). The germline V gene encodes CDR1 DFQATT and CDR2 SNEGSKA (reference sequence). Trimming removed 3 bases from V and 1 base from J, with 18 bases in between. This CDR3 comprises 16 residues.

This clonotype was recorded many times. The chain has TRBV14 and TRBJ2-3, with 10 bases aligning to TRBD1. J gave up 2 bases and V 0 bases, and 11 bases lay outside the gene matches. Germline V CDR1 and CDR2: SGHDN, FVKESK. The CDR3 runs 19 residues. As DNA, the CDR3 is TGTGCCAGCAGCCAAGATCTCGGACAGGGGGAAACTAACACAGATACGCAGTATTTT. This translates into CASSQDLGQGETNTDTQYF.

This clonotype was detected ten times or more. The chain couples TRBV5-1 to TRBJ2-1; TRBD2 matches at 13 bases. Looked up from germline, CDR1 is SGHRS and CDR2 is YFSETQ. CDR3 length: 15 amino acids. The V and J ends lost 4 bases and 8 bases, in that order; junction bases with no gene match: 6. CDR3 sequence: CASSPLAGGPYEQFF. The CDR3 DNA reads TGCGCCAGCAGCCCACTAGCGGGAGGGCCTTATGAGCAGTTCTTC. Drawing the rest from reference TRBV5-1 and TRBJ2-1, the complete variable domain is KAGVTQTPRYLIKTRGQQVTLSCSPISGHRSVSWYQQTPGQGLQFLFEYFSETQRNKGNFPGRFSGRQFSNSRSEMNVSTLELGDSALYLCASSPLAGGPYEQFFGPGTRLTVL.

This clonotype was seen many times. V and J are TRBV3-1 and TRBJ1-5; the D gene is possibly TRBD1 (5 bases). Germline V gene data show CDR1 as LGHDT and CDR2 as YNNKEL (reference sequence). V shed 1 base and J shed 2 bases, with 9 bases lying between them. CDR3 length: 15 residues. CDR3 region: CASSQARDGNQPQHF. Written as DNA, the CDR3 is TGTGCCAGCAGCCAAGCCAGGGATGGCAATCAGCCCCAGCATTTT.

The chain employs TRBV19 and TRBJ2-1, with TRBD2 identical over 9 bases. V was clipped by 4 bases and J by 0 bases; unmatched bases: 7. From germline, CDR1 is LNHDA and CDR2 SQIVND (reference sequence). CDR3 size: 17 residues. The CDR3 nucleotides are TGTGCCAGTAGTAATCGACTAGCGGTCTTCTCCTACAATGAGCAGTTCTTC. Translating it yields CASSNRLAVFSYNEQFF. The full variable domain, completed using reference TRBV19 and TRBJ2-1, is DGGITQSPKYLFRKEGQNVTLSCEQNLNHDAMYWYRQDPGQGLRLIYYSQIVNDFQKGDIAEGYSVSREKKESFPLTVTSAQKNPTAFYLCASSNRLAVFSYNEQFFGPGTRLTVL.

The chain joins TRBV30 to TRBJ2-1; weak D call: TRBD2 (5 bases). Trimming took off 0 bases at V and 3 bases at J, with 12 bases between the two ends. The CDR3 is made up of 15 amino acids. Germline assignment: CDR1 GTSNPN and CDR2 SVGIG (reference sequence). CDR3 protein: CAWSVGSSVYNEQFF. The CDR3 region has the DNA TGTGCCTGGAGTGTAGGCAGTAGCGTCTACAATGAGCAGTTCTTC.

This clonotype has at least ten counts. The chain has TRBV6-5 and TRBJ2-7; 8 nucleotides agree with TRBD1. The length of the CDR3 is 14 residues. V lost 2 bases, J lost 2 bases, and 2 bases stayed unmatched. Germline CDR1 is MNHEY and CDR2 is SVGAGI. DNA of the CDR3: TGTGCCAGCAGTTACCAGACAGGGGCCTACGAGCAGTACTTC. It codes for CASSYQTGAYEQYF.

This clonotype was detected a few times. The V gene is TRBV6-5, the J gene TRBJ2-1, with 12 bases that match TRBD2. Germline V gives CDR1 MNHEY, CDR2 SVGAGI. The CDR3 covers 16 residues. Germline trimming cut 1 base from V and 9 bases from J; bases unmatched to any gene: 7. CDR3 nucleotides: TGTGCCAGCAGTTACTGGCCTAGCGGGAGGGAGGGTGAGCAGTTCTTC. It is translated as CASSYWPSGREGEQFF.

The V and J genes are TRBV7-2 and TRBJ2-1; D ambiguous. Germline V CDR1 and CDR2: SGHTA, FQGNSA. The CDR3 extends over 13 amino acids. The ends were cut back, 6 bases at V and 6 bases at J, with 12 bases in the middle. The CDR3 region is CASSPRVGNEQFF. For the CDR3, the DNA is TGTGCCAGCAGTCCCCGGGTGGGCAATGAGCAGTTCTTC.

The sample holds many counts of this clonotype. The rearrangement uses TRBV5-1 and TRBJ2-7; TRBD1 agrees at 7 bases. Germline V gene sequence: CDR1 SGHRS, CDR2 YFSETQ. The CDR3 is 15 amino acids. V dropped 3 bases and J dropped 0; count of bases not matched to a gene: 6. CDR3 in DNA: TGCGCCAGCAGCTGGGGGACAGAGAGCTCCTACGAGCAGTACTTC. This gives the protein CASSWGTESSYEQYF.

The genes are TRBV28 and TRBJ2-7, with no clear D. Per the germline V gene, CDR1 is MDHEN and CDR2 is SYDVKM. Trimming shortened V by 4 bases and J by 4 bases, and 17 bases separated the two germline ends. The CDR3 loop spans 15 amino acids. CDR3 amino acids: CASSSPTVFGYEQYF. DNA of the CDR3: TGTGCCAGCAGTTCCCCTACCGTCTTCGGGTACGAGCAGTACTTC.

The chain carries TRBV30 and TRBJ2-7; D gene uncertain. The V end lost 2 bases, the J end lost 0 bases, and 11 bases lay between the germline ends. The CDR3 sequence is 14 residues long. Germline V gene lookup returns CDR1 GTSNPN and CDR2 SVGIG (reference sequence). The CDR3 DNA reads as TGTGCCTGGAGTCCTGCCCCCTACTCCTACGAGCAGTACTTC. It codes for CAWSPAPYSYEQYF.

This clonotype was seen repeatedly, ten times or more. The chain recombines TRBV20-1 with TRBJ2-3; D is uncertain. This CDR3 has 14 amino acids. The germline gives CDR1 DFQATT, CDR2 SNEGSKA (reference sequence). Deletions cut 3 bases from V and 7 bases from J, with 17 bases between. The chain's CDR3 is CSASNAWRLNTQYF. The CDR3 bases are TGCAGTGCTAGTAATGCCTGGCGGTTAAATACGCAGTATTTT.

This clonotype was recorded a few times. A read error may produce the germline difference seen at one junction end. The CDR3 DNA reads TGTGCCAGCAGCCTCAATGGCCGACAGGTCCTCTTC. This codes for CASSLNGRQVLF. The rearrangement links TRBV11-2 to TRBJ1-2, with D possibly TRBD1 on 6 matching bases. Germline V lookup: CDR1 SGHAT, CDR2 FQNNGV. The length of the CDR3 is 12 residues.

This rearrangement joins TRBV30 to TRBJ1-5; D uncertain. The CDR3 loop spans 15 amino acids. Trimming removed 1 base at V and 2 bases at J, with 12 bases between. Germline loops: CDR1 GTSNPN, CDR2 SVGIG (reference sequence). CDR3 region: CAWSALDIGNQPQHF. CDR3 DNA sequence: TGTGCCTGGAGTGCTTTAGACATTGGCAATCAGCCCCAGCATTTT. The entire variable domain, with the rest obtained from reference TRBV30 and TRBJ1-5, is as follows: SQTIHQWPATLVQPVGSPLSLECTVEGTSNPNLYWYRQAAGRGLQLLFYSVGIGQISSEVPQNLSASRPQDRQFILSSKKLLLSDSGFYLCAWSALDIGNQPQHFGDGTRLSIL.

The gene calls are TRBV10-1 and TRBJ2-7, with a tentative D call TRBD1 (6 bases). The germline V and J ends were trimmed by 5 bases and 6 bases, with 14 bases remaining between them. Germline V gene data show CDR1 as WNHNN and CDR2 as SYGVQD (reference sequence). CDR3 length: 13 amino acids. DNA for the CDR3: TGCGCCAGCAGTAGGATATCAGGGGCCGAGCAGTACTTC. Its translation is CASSRISGAEQYF.

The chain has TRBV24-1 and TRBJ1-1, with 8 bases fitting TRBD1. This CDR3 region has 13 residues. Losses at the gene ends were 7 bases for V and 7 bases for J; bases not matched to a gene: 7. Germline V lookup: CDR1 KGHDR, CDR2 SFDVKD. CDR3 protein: CATRDRAYREAFF. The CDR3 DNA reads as TGTGCCACCAGGGACAGGGCCTACCGTGAAGCTTTCTTT.

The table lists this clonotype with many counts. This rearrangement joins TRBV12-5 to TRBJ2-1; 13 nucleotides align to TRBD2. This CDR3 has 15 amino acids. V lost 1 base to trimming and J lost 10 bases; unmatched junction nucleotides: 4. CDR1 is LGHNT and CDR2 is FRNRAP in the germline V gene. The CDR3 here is CASGLGLAGGREQFF. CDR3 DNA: TGTGCTAGTGGTTTGGGACTAGCGGGAGGTCGGGAGCAGTTCTTC.

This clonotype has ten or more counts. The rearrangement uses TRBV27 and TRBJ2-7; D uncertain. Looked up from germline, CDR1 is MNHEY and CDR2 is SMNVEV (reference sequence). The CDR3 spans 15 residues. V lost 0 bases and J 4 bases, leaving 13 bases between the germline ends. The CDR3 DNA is TGTGCCAGCAGTTTATCTTCCTTGGGCTTTTACGAGCAGTACTTC. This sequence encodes CASSLSSLGFYEQYF.

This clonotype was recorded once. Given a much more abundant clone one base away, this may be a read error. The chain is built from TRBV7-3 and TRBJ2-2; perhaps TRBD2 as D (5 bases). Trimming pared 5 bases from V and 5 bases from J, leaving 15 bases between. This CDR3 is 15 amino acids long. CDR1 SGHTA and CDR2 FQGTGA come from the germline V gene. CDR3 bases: TGTGCCAGCAGCCCCTACGGGGATTGGACCGGGGAGCTGTTTTTT. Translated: CASSPYGDWTGELFF.

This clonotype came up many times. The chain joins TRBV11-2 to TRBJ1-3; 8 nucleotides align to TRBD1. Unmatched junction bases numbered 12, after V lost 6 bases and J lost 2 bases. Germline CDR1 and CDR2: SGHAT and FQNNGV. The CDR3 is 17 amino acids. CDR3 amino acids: CASSLNLGQVTGNTIYF. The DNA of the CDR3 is TGTGCCAGCAGTTTGAATCTGGGACAGGTTACTGGAAACACCATATATTTT.

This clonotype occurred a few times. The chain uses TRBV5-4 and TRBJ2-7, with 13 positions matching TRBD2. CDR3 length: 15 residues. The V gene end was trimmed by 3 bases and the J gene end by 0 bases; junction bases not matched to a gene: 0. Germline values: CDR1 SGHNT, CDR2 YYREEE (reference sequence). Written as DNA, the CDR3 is TGTGCCAGCAGCTGGACTAGCGGGGGCTCCTACGAGCAGTACTTC. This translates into CASSWTSGGSYEQYF. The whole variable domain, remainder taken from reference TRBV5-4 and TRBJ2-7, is ETGVTQSPTHLIKTRGQQVTLRCSSQSGHNTVSWYQQALGQGPQFIFQYYREEENGRGNFPPRFSGLQFPNYSSELNVNALELDDSALYLCASSWTSGGSYEQYFGPGTRLTVT.

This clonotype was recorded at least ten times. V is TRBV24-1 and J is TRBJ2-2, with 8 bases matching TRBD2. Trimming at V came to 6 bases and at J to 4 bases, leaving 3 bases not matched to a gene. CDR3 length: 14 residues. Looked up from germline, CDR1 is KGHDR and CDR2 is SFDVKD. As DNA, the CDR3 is TGTGCCACCAGTACTAGCGGATCCACCGGGGAGCTGTTTTTT. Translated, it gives CATSTSGSTGELFF.

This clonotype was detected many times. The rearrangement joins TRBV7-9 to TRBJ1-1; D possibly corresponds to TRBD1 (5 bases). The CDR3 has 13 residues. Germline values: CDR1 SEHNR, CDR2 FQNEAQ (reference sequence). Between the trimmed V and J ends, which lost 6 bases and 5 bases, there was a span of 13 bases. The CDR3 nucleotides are TGTGCCAGCAGTGCAGGGTCGGTTACTGAAGCTTTCTTT. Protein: CASSAGSVTEAFF.

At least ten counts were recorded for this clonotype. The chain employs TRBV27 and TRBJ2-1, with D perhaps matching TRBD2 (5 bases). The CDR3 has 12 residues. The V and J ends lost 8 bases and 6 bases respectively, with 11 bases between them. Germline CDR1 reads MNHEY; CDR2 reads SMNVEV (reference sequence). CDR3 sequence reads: CASSLGSNEQFF. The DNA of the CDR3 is TGTGCCAGCTCACTAGGGAGCAATGAGCAGTTCTTC.

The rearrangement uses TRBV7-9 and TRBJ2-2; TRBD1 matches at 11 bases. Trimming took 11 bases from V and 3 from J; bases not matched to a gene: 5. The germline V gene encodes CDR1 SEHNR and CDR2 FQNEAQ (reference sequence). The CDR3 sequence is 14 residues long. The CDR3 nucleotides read TGTGCCGGTCCGGGACAGGGGGACACCGGGGAGCTGTTTTTT. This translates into CAGPGQGDTGELFF.

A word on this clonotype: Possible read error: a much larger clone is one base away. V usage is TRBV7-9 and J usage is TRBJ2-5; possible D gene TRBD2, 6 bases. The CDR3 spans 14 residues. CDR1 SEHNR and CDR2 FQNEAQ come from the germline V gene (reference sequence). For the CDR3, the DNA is TGTGCCGGCAGCGGAACTAGCTCCCAAGGGACCCAGTACTTC. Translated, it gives CAGSGTSSQGTQYF.